A selection of T cell receptor beta chains follows, all from one sample in a study of blood T cell repertoires in COVID-19. TCRdb keeps only in-frame clones here, not all; method: immunoSEQ multiplex PCR. This table holds under 250,000 clones, over 80% found once. The sequencing sample was made of peripheral blood. The receptors shown here come from a woman aged 55 to 70 with active or convalescent COVID-19. The CDR3 runs from the conserved cysteine through the conserved F or W. A clone size is listed for some rows: how often the clone was seen (once, few, many), or a class if it is expanded.

TRBV5-1	-	TRBJ2-1	CASSEQGANEQFF
TRBV5-1	-	TRBJ2-2	CASSLDGRRFAGELFF
TRBV3-1/TRBV3-2	-	TRBJ1-1	CASSQVREGAVTEAFF
TRBV7-9	once	TRBJ2-1	CASSSDRDAFLLYNEQFF
TRBV6-5	-	TRBJ2-5	CASNNGRDQETQYF
TRBV2	-	TRBJ2-5	CASSEASTSPSGPTRTQYF
TRBV19	-	TRBJ2-5	CASSNGPGQETQYF
TRBV24-1	-	TRBJ2-1	CATSDLGGNEQFF
TRBV7-8	once	TRBJ2-1	CASSLEVASYNEQFF
TRBV4-2	few	TRBJ2-7	CASREGLAVSYEQYF
TRBV4-1	-	TRBJ1-1	CASSQDGSPLNTEAFF
TRBV19	-	TRBJ2-2	CASKPGQHTGELFF
TRBV19	-	TRBJ2-1	CASSSAGRASYNEQFF
TRBV14	few	TRBJ2-2	CATSMTNTGELFF
TRBV4-1	-	TRBJ2-3	CASSPISGTGGFTDTQYF
TRBV7-9	-	TRBJ1-4	CASSLRGRDFDEKLFF
TRBV6-5	-	TRBJ1-5	CASRGTGHNQPQHF
TRBV5-1	-	TRBJ1-3	CASSLVGSLAGNTIYF
TRBV5-6	once	TRBJ1-6	CASSPDREGGNSPLHF
TRBV29-1	-	TRBJ2-1	CSVEGNQGGIFYNEQFF
TRBV5-4	-	TRBJ2-1	CASSLRSGVSGEQFF
TRBV6-5	-	TRBJ2-7	CASSYGPAEVYEQYF
TRBV11-1	-	TRBJ2-7	CASSLRAGGYEQYF
TRBV28	-	TRBJ2-5	CASSYQTGGGETQYF
TRBV11-3	-	TRBJ1-3	CASSADRGTGNTIYF
TRBV6-6	-	TRBJ2-2	CASSYIGGGEAGELFF
TRBV10-1	-	TRBJ2-1	CASSESALDEQFF
TRBV13	-	TRBJ2-1	CASSLTRSYNEQFF
TRBV9	-	TRBJ1-1	CASSRGSKERNTEAFF
TRBV30	-	TRBJ1-5	CACKEGSSNQPQHF
TRBV6-5	once	TRBJ1-2	CASTVLQGRSSGYTF
TRBV4-1	-	TRBJ1-1	CASSQKGRGRGGNTEAFF
TRBV11-2	-	TRBJ1-2	CASSLEYRGHGYTF
TRBV18	once	TRBJ2-7	CASSPGTSEYEQYF
TRBV29-1	-	TRBJ2-1	CSADRGLSGEQFF
TRBV5-8	-	TRBJ1-2	CASSLFRGYTF
TRBV7-9	-	TRBJ1-6	CASSLGPQGAGSPLHF
TRBV5-6	once	TRBJ2-3	CASRLTSGGTDTQYF
TRBV5-6	-	TRBJ2-3	CASSLPSGPTDTQYF
TRBV27	-	TRBJ1-6	CASSLRGLSSPLHF
TRBV7-2	-	TRBJ2-3	CASSIGLVGADTQYF
TRBV30	-	TRBJ2-7	CAWTERGYEQYF
TRBV28	-	TRBJ2-7	CASSAGTGTIYEQYF
TRBV12-5	-	TRBJ2-3	CASGLVISGKSDTQYF
TRBV19	-	TRBJ1-1	CASSRVPGGTEAFF
TRBV6-1	-	TRBJ2-1	CASSESWDRQFF
TRBV11-2	-	TRBJ2-1	CASNLLAGLSSYNEQFF
TRBV9	few	TRBJ2-5	CASSVAFGNQETQYF
TRBV19	-	TRBJ2-2	CASAEGAGTGELFF
TRBV3-1/TRBV3-2	-	TRBJ2-5	CASSQASGRVQETQYF
TRBV15	-	TRBJ2-1	CATSRGTSGFYNEQFF
TRBV19	-	TRBJ2-2	CASSGNADTGELFF
TRBV30	-	TRBJ2-7	CAWNPVGWGTYEQYF
TRBV6-4	-	TRBJ2-3	CASSRAPPDTQYF
TRBV6-5	-	TRBJ1-2	CASRATGGGGYGYTF
TRBV10-1	-	TRBJ1-2	CASSPGPQNYGYTF
TRBV27	-	TRBJ1-2	CASSPIGSFYGYTF
TRBV7-9	-	TRBJ1-3	CASSYGQGSGNTIYF
TRBV3-1/TRBV3-2	-	TRBJ1-5	CASSQDLLNQPQHF